This TCR beta chain derives from a study of cytomegalovirus exposure and HLA in healthy donors (dated 2017 in TCRdb). General notes on the study: An earlier analysis of 550 to 700 of the donors reported 250 to 300 Gb of sequence data and about 100 million unique TCR beta sequences from roughly 200 million T cells. An earlier analysis of approximately 640 of the donors applied high-throughput TCR beta sequencing to assess whether each TCR beta V gene segment acted as functional or pseudogenic. The study was designed to test whether signatures of past pathogen exposure could be identified by cataloging public T cell receptors. Among roughly 400 genotyped donors of the cohort, an average of approximately 240,000 unique TCR beta nucleotide sequences was sequenced per donor, of which about 19% were non-productive. About 300 gigabases of sequencing data and approximately 93 million unique TCR sequences were included in an early release covering about 620 HLA-typed donors. Genome-wide SNP genotypes for about 55% of the roughly 670 donors were used in a later genetic analysis, which treated that subset as a discovery cohort. HLA typing included class I and class II loci at four-digit resolution. All discovery cohort repertoires had been generated on a single sequencing platform. Along with the roughly 670-subject first cohort, a separate validation cohort of over a hundred different subjects was used. Alongside the repertoire data, information on donor age, sex, ethnicity and CMV serostatus was compiled. The genetic ancestry cluster associated with self-reported Caucasian donors included over 80% of the 350 to 500 genotyped donors. Five DR-DQ haplotypes were handled as single units for association and clustering, since linkage in the cohort was strong. To study patterns of TCR occurrence, a later analysis re-analyzed previously published TCR beta repertoires from more than 550 donors and added high-resolution HLA genotyping. Using immunosequencing, the study profiled T cell repertoires from 550 to 750 subjects and related those repertoires to cytomegalovirus serostatus. Typing coverage differed by locus: A, B, C, DRB1 and DQB1 were typed in roughly 620-640 donors, DQA1 in 522, DPA1 in approximately 610, and DPB1 in around 490. The study combined high-throughput TCR immunosequencing, statistical association of individual TCRs with disease status, and machine learning to predict cytomegalovirus infection status. Rather than drawing on any new phenotypic data, the later analysis identified candidate immune exposures from TCR beta sequences and the way those sequences occurred across donors.

Beyond this particular receptor, the publication reports: In the study, 150 to 200 TCR beta chains were listed as associated with cytomegalovirus. In vitro tests confirmed that three of the cytomegalovirus-associated TCR beta chains recognize cytomegalovirus antigens. According to a later analysis, TCR association rates differed among HLA loci, with DRB1 alleles showing the most associated TCRs and HLA-C alleles showing the fewest. A later analysis found that HLA-associated TCR beta chains were more clonally expanded and had lower generation probabilities than equally common non-associated chains. An association between a missense DCLRE1C variant and V-gene and J-gene trimming of TCR beta chains was found in a later genetic analysis and replicated in an independent cohort. Because counts were too low, roughly 18 rarely observed V segments, including chromosome 9 orphons, were left out of the earlier analysis of approximately 500 of the donors. Only TCR beta chains were sequenced in this cohort, and the absence of alpha or paired-chain data limited detectable features. It was suggested by the authors that the approach could potentially be generalized to other disease states and immunological phenotypes. The only immune exposure information available for the cohort was CMV serostatus. Some IMGT-functional V segments, including TRBV6-2 and TRBV6-3, could not be distinguished by the 87-base-pair reads and were therefore excluded. The classifier was reported to diagnose cytomegalovirus status with high specificity and sensitivity in both the original cohort and the validation cohort. HLA typing was unavailable for some donors at each locus, so association tests used only the typed subset. A cluster of highly shared sequence variants was judged likely to represent a technical artifact of the sequencing pipeline. Assigning TCR associations to individual alleles was difficult when HLA alleles, especially DR and DQ, strongly co-occurred. Linkage disequilibrium might explain the correlated functional status among segregating V segments, but an unknown experimental factor could not be excluded. Broadly in line with IMGT annotations, most TCR beta V segments showed up in productive rearrangements about 90% or about 30% of the time in an earlier analysis of several hundred of the donors. A later genetic analysis reported fewer N-insertions in productive TCRs among donors in an Asian-associated ancestry cluster than the roughly 640-donor mean. A later analysis associated 16,951 TCR beta sequences with specific HLA alleles at a false discovery rate of 0.05. While some public TCRs were present in many individuals, most TCR sequences turned up only very rarely across donors. A further reported finding was that TCR beta sequences accurately predicted the HLA-A and HLA-B alleles for most subjects in the first cohort. The presence/absence analyses assumed that sequencing depth was roughly uniform across donors, and that assumption may not be true. Several of the top co-occurrence clusters appeared to be linked to parvovirus B19, influenza, CMV and Epstein-Barr virus, according to a later analysis. A later analysis found that most CMV-associated TCR beta chains appeared HLA-restricted, with HLA associations seemingly driven largely by CMV exposure.

Unmatched junction bases come to 5, with V trimmed by 6 bases and J by 6 bases. From the germline V gene (reference sequence), CDR1 is LNHDA and CDR2 is SQIVND. The CDR3 starts with the cysteine, ends with the phenylalanine, and has 13 residues. Only the CDR3 part of the read is kept: 39 bases, read in frame from the first base. The cohort consisted of hundreds of healthy bone marrow donors. Cohort members were all nominally healthy when sampled, although unrecorded immune exposures were likely present. The donor tested CMV seronegative and was one of the 352 seronegative cohort members. A peripheral blood sample was collected from each donor, and TCR beta sequencing was performed on peripheral blood mononuclear cells. Genomic DNA was extracted from the blood cell samples with the Qiagen DNeasy Blood Extraction Kit. Libraries were built with the immunoSEQ multiplex PCR assay. The multiplex PCR relied on a mix of 60 forward primers for TCR Vbeta segments and 13 reverse primers for TCR Jbeta segments. Amplification of the CDR3 region of rearranged TCR beta genes was performed with a multiplex PCR assay on genomic DNA. Amplified TCR beta libraries were sequenced as 87-base-pair reads on the Illumina HiSeq System. Turning to the authors' computational methods: A later analysis counted around 72 million unique TCR beta chains across the 700 or so repertoires, and 10 million to 12 million of these chains were shared by at least two donors. Raw reads were error-corrected and collapsed into unique sequences by a nearest-neighbor algorithm in which closely related sequences were merged to remove PCR and sequencing errors. CDR3 sequences were aligned to IMGT reference sequences to assign V, D and J gene segments. For a sequence to be retained, at least a six-nucleotide match to both a V gene segment and a J gene segment was required. Rearrangements were classified as productive when the CDR3 lacked stop codons and remained in frame with V and J, and all other rearrangements were classified as non-productive. Following IMGT convention, CDR3 was defined as the stretch from the second conserved V-encoded cysteine up to the conserved J-encoded phenylalanine. In an earlier analysis of around 600 of the donors, sequences lacking an unambiguous match to a single V gene segment were excluded. In an earlier analysis of around 590 of the donors, a V segment was called functional when productive rearrangements were above 56.7%, and segregating when the standard deviation between donors exceeded 5%. To diagnose cytomegalovirus status from the catalog of TCR beta chain sequences, a statistical classification framework was built. V and J gene assignment, in a later analysis, came from comparing TCR nucleotide sequences with IMGT/GENE-DB human TR gene sequences. The TCRdist pipeline was used in a later analysis to assign CDR3 sequences and most-parsimonious VDJ recombination scenarios. In a later analysis, every TCR beta chain was defined by the combination of its CDR3 amino acid sequence and its V-gene family, and reads without a unique V-gene family were dropped. A later analysis removed 550 to 650 highly shared, low-generation-probability nucleotide sequences to deal with suspected cross-contamination and a sequencing artifact. For each public chain, a later analysis derived a clonal expansion index from normalized ranks of inferred template counts within each repertoire. Generation probabilities in a later analysis came from a VDJ recombination model fitted to out-of-frame rearrangements, and those results were checked against IGoR. In a later analysis, TCR-TCR, TCR-HLA and TCR-CMV co-occurrence was scored with hypergeometric tests, and a repertoire-size bias correction was applied to TCR pairs. To estimate false discovery rates, a later analysis permuted the HLA or CMV assignments 20 times. A later analysis grouped co-occurring TCRs with DBSCAN, adding TCRdist sequence similarity when clustering within HLA-allele-positive subsets. Repertoires with fewer than 30,000 or more than 120,000 public chains were left out of co-occurrence clustering, as were roughly five repertoires with anomalous nucleotide sharing. Held by TCRdb, this immuneACCESS table contains in-frame sequences only and omits some clones. Under half of the omission traces to an unresolved V gene where checked; the cause of the rest is unknown. Clonal size and the V and J genes are those of that table, whereas D and trimming came from the DNA. The sample table shows 160,000 or so clones, and around three quarters are seen once. Less than 2% of the sample is in the top ten clones.

With regard to this clone: Its antigen remains undetermined. No clone much larger than this one lies a single base away; base qualities are absent.

Sequenced: PBMCs. This TCR derives from a man in his forties in good health and CMV-seronegative. The V and J genes are TRBV19 and TRBJ1-5; 7 bases in the junction line up with TRBD1. CDR3 loop: CASSPTGIQPQHF. In nucleotides, the sequence is TGTGCCAGTAGCCCGACAGGGATTCAGCCCCAGCATTTT.